This T cell receptor beta chain was recorded in a study of early T cells in non-severe SARS-CoV-2 infection. General study points: Matching against VDJdb likely underestimated virus-specific expansions, favoring anti-spike CD8.

At least ten counts were recorded for this clonotype. No antigen is known for it. Individual cDNA molecules received unique molecular identifiers. TCRdb processed the 5' RACE reads anew with MiXCR; each CDR3 protein has one entry. The sample contains roughly 48,000 distinct CDR3 sequences, roughly 4.5% of which appear only once. The clonotype comes from an adult who was a healthcare worker with PCR-confirmed SARS-CoV-2 infection or an uninfected control (not recorded which). Sequenced material: whole blood.

CDR3 sequence: CASSQESYRVGKNNQPQHF. CDR3 coding DNA: TGCGCCAGCAGCCAAGAGTCATACAGGGTCGGGAAGAACAATCAGCCCCAGCATTTT. The gene calls are TRBV4-1 and TRBJ1-5; D perhaps matches TRBD1 (6 bases). CDR3 size: 19 residues. From germline, CDR1 is MGHRA and CDR2 YSYEKL. V was cut by 0 bases and J by 3 bases, with 21 bases left in between.